These 26 T cell receptor beta chains were sequenced from one sample in a study of T cells after yellow fever vaccination. TCRdb ran MiXCR on the 5' RACE reads and lists one entry per CDR3 protein. This sample yields some 320,000 distinct CDR3 sequences, of which over 3.5% are seen a single time; approximately 20% belongs to the top ten. Source: PBMCs, taken 15 days after the yellow fever booster vaccination. All receptors derive from a man aged 18-30 years who received the YFV17D yellow fever vaccine.

Many counts were recorded for this clonotype. The rearrangement links TRBV7-2 to TRBJ2-3, with 14 bases matching TRBD2. Per germline, CDR1 SGHTA and CDR2 FQGNSA. J lost 1 base, V lost 5 bases, and 5 bases had no gene match. The CDR3 contains 17 residues. CDR3 protein: CASSLGTSGGRTDTQYF. DNA of the CDR3: TGTGCCAGCAGCCTAGGGACTAGCGGGGGTCGCACAGATACGCAGTATTTT.

This clonotype was detected ten times or more. This sequence joins TRBV7-3 and TRBJ2-3; 9 bases map to TRBD2. This CDR3 spans 16 amino acids. Trimming at V came to 1 base and at J to 6 bases, leaving 8 bases not matched to a gene. The V gene's germline CDR1 is SGHTA and CDR2 FQGTGA. CDR3: CASSLRAGGPSDTQYF. Here the CDR3 DNA reads TGTGCCAGCAGCTTAAGGGCGGGGGGGCCATCCGATACGCAGTATTTT.

The J gene is TRBJ1-1, the V gene TRBV25-1; 10 nucleotides align to TRBD1. The CDR3 totals 17 residues. The trim removed 3 bases at V and 4 bases at J, leaving 11 bases unmatched. The germline V gene has CDR1 MGHDK and CDR2 SYGVNS. CDR3 region: CASSDSGTGDGGTEAFF. As DNA, the CDR3 is TGTGCCAGCAGTGATTCCGGGACAGGGGATGGGGGCACTGAAGCTTTCTTT.

With respect to this clonotype: The junction does not match germline at one end; this may be a read error. The chain recombines TRBV5-4 with TRBJ1-1, with 8 bases matching TRBD1. Germline assignment: CDR1 SGHNT and CDR2 YYREEE (reference sequence). The length of the CDR3 is 14 residues. The CDR3 bases are TGTGCCAGCAGCTTACAGGGGGTGAACACTGAAGCTTACTTT. Its protein product is CASSLQGVNTEAYF.

This clonotype was observed at least ten times. CDR3 region: CSARDQGQAYNEQFF. In nucleotides, the CDR3 is TGCAGTGCTAGAGATCAGGGACAAGCCTACAATGAGCAGTTCTTC. This chain joins TRBV20-1 and TRBJ2-1; tentatively, D is TRBD1 (6 bases). Germline V gene sequence: CDR1 DFQATT, CDR2 SNEGSKA (reference sequence). The CDR3 covers 15 residues. V dropped 0 bases and J dropped 2 bases, with 11 bases sitting between them.

Many counts were recorded for this clonotype. The chain is built from TRBV20-1 and TRBJ1-1; 7 bases align to TRBD1. The germline V gene encodes CDR1 DFQATT and CDR2 SNEGSKA (reference sequence). The length of the CDR3 is 14 residues. Losses at the gene ends were 5 bases for V and 0 bases for J; bases not matched to a gene: 6. The DNA for the CDR3 is TGCAGTGCTCCCCGGACAGGTTTGAACACTGAAGCTTTCTTT. Its protein is CSAPRTGLNTEAFF.

This clonotype was picked up many times. The chain links TRBV7-2 to TRBJ1-5; D gene uncertain. Germline CDR1 SGHTA, CDR2 FQGNSA. The CDR3 runs to 14 residues. V lost 6 bases and J lost 4, with 13 bases in between. The CDR3: CASSPDGVNQPQHF. The CDR3 DNA sequence: TGTGCCAGCAGTCCTGACGGGGTTAATCAGCCCCAGCATTTT.

The J gene is TRBJ1-5, the V gene TRBV19; a possible D gene is TRBD1 (6 bases). V was clipped by 11 bases and J by 3 bases, with 14 bases between them. The CDR3 has 13 amino acids. Germline-derived CDR1 and CDR2 are LNHDA and SQIVND (reference sequence). The CDR3 coding sequence is TGTGCCGGAGCTCGGACAGACAATCAGCCCCAGCATTTT. Its protein product is CAGARTDNQPQHF.

This clonotype was observed many times. The rearrangement uses TRBV7-3 and TRBJ2-1; the match to TRBD2 covers 15 bases. Germline values: CDR1 SGHTA, CDR2 FQGTGA. The CDR3 has 16 amino acids. Trimming cost V 5 bases and J 9 bases; bases outside gene matches: 8. CDR3 amino acids: CASSTTGLAGGGEQFF. CDR3 nucleotide sequence: TGTGCCAGCAGCACTACGGGACTAGCGGGGGGAGGTGAGCAGTTCTTC.

This clonotype was seen repeatedly, ten times or more. The chain joins TRBV4-1 to TRBJ1-2; perhaps TRBD1 as D (5 bases). The CDR3 is made up of 14 amino acids. Trimming stripped 1 base from V and 4 bases from J, with 10 bases between. Germline V gives CDR1 MGHRA, CDR2 YSYEKL. CDR3 protein: CASSQAKGPYGYTF. CDR3 DNA: TGCGCCAGCAGCCAAGCTAAGGGGCCCTATGGCTACACCTTC.

The sample holds many counts of this clonotype. This chain joins TRBV7-9 and TRBJ1-2; no reliable D call. Between the trimmed V and J ends, which lost 3 bases and 4 bases, there was a span of 9 bases. CDR3 length: 13 residues. In germline, CDR1 is SEHNR, CDR2 FQNEAQ (reference sequence). The CDR3 spells CASSFDGTYGYTF. The CDR3 bases are TGTGCCAGCAGCTTTGACGGAACCTATGGCTACACCTTC.

This clonotype was detected many times. The J gene is TRBJ2-1, the V gene TRBV7-8, with D possibly being TRBD2 (7 bases). The length of the CDR3 is 14 residues. CDR1 and CDR2 from the germline V gene are SGHVS and FQNEAQ. Trimming stripped 3 bases from V and 8 bases from J, with 14 bases between. The CDR3 coding sequence is TGTGCCAGCAGCTTCGGGGGGTCAGGGGATGAGCAGTTCTTC. It is translated as CASSFGGSGDEQFF. The whole variable domain, filled in from reference TRBV7-8 and TRBJ2-1, reads GAGVSQSPRYKVAKRGQDVALRCDPISGHVSLFWYQQALGQGPEFLTYFQNEAQLDKSGLPSDRFFAERPEGSVSTLKIQRTQQEDSAVYLCASSFGGSGDEQFFGPGTRLTVL.

This clonotype was seen ten or more times. CDR3 protein: CASRRDRVGDTEAFF. As DNA, the CDR3 is TGTGCCAGCAGGCGGGACAGGGTGGGAGACACTGAAGCTTTCTTT. The chain couples TRBV6-4 to TRBJ1-1; 9 positions match TRBD1. The CDR3 runs 15 residues. With V trimmed by 6 bases and J by 3 bases, 8 bases remained unmatched. Germline CDR1 reads MRHNA; CDR2 reads SNTAGT.

Turning to this clonotype: At one boundary the junction diverges from the germline segment, which might be a read error. V is TRBV7-6 and J is TRBJ2-5; D is possibly TRBD2 (7 bases). The CDR3 extends over 12 amino acids. Germline CDR1 SGHVS, CDR2 FNYEAQ. The CDR3 nucleotides are TGTGCCAGCAGCCTCAACGCGGGGGCGCTAGGCTTC. Its protein is CASSLNAGALGF.

This clonotype was counted many times. This chain connects TRBV4-1 to TRBJ1-5; perhaps TRBD1 as D (5 bases). The CDR3 runs 15 residues. V was cut by 3 bases and J by 3 bases, with 12 bases left in between. Germline V gives CDR1 MGHRA, CDR2 YSYEKL. Written as DNA, the CDR3 is TGCGCCAGCAGCCATGCCGACAGAATCAATCAGCCCCAGCATTTT. Protein product: CASSHADRINQPQHF.

This clonotype was seen a handful of times. This chain links TRBV29-1 with TRBJ2-5, with 7 bases identical to TRBD2. Trimming removed 8 bases from V and 1 base from J; junction bases left unmatched: 10. From germline, CDR1 is SQVTM and CDR2 ANQGSEA. The length of the CDR3 is 14 residues. The CDR3 DNA sequence: TGCAGCTGGGAGGCGGGGAGGGGCCAAGAGACCCAGTACTTC. Its translation: CSWEAGRGQETQYF.

This clonotype turned up a few times. The chain is built from TRBV5-1 and TRBJ2-3; D uncertain. Per the germline V gene, CDR1 is SGHRS and CDR2 is YFSETQ. V was shortened by 0 bases and J by 7 bases, with 15 bases between the two germline ends. CDR3 length: 15 residues. The CDR3 DNA reads TGCGCCAGCAGCTTGGGTGGATACACCTCTCATACGCAGTATTTT. Translated, it gives CASSLGGYTSHTQYF.

The rearrangement links TRBV7-9 to TRBJ2-5, with unresolved D. The V gene's germline CDR1 is SEHNR and CDR2 FQNEAQ (reference sequence). This CDR3 contains 12 residues. V was shortened by 5 bases and J by 3 bases, with 7 bases between the two germline ends. The CDR3 DNA reads as TGTGCCAGCAGCCGGACGGAAGAGACCCAGTACTTC. This gives the protein CASSRTEETQYF. Variable domain in full (rest from reference TRBV7-9 and TRBJ2-5): DTGVSQNPRHKITKRGQNVTFRCDPISEHNRLYWYRQTLGQGPEFLTYFQNEAQLEKSRLLSDRFSAERPKGSFSTLEIQRTEQGDSAMYLCASSRTEETQYFGPGTRLLVL.

This clonotype was recorded a few times. This chain links TRBV20-1 with TRBJ2-3, with TRBD2 as a possible D gene (6 bases). Between the trimmed V and J ends, which lost 0 bases and 5 bases, there was a span of 12 bases. Per the germline V gene, CDR1 is DFQATT and CDR2 is SNEGSKA (reference sequence). This CDR3 contains 14 residues. CDR3 coding DNA: TGCAGTGCTAGAGATCGTGTGGGACTAGATACGCAGTATTTT. Protein product: CSARDRVGLDTQYF.

The V call is TRBV6-4, the J call TRBJ1-1; no clear D. This CDR3 has 17 amino acids. The germline V gene encodes CDR1 MRHNA and CDR2 SNTAGT. V dropped 2 bases and J dropped 0 bases, with 16 bases sitting between them. This CDR3 is CASSDIPVQLMNTEAFF. The DNA for the CDR3 is TGTGCCAGCAGTGACATTCCTGTACAGCTCATGAACACTGAAGCTTTCTTT.

In regard to this clonotype: Just one base apart from a much larger clone, this may be a read error. The chain links TRBV29-1 to TRBJ2-4; perhaps TRBD2 as D (5 bases). There are 15 residues in the CDR3. CDR1 and CDR2 from the germline V gene are SQVTM and ANQGSEA. The CDR3, as DNA: TGCTGCGTTGCGGGCCCCGTGGGGGCCAAAAACATTCAGTACTTC. Translated, it gives CCVAGPVGAKNIQYF. Full variable domain (missing parts from reference TRBV29-1 and TRBJ2-4): SAVISQKPSRDICQRGTSLTIQCQVDSQVTMMFWYRQQPGQSLTLIATANQGSEATYESGFVIDKFPISRPNLTFSTLTVSNMSPEDSSIYLCCVAGPVGAKNIQYFGAGTRLSVL.

This clonotype has only a few counts. This chain uses TRBV7-2 with TRBJ1-2; D possibly corresponds to TRBD1 (5 bases). Germline V gives CDR1 SGHTA, CDR2 FQGNSA. CDR3 length: 14 amino acids. Trimming removed 6 bases at V and 5 bases at J, with 16 bases between. CDR3 nucleotides: TGTGCCAGCAGGGGGGTGGGGGTTAGGTATGGCTACACCTTC. Amino acid sequence: CASRGVGVRYGYTF. Complete variable domain (other parts from reference TRBV7-2 and TRBJ1-2): GAGVSQSPSNKVTEKGKDVELRCDPISGHTALYWYRQSLGQGLEFLIYFQGNSAPDKSGLPSDRFSAERTGGSVSTLTIQRTQQEDSAVYLCASRGVGVRYGYTFGSGTRLTVV.

This clonotype was found many times. The V and J genes are TRBV5-1 and TRBJ2-7; 12 bases are shared with TRBD1. CDR1 and CDR2 from the germline V gene are SGHRS and YFSETQ. The CDR3 is made up of 15 amino acids. V lost 0 bases, J lost 6 bases, and 4 bases stayed unmatched. The CDR3 reads CASSLDGTGGREQYF. In DNA form, the CDR3 reads TGCGCCAGCAGCTTGGACGGGACAGGGGGCCGCGAGCAGTACTTC.

This clonotype occurred a few times. The J gene is TRBJ2-2, the V gene TRBV12-3 or TRBV12-4, with D tentatively TRBD2 (6 bases). This CDR3 has 17 amino acids. V gave up 6 bases and J gave up 4 bases, with 21 bases separating them. The CDR3 here is CASSGLWGGGSTGELFF. In DNA, the CDR3 is TGTGCCAGCAGCGGGTTATGGGGAGGTGGAAGCACCGGGGAGCTGTTTTTT.

In its sample, this clonotype was seen many times. The chain carries TRBV7-2 and TRBJ2-4, with D perhaps TRBD2 (6 bases). Deletions cut 5 bases from V and 12 bases from J, with 20 bases between. The CDR3 has 14 amino acids. The V gene's germline CDR1 is SGHTA and CDR2 FQGNSA. CDR3 bases: TGTGCCAGCAGCCTCGATCATGGGGGGTCTACTCAGTACTTC. This translates into CASSLDHGGSTQYF.

CDR3 amino acids: CATGTSPQHF. As DNA, the CDR3 is TGTGCCACCGGGACGTCGCCCCAGCATTTT. The gene calls are TRBV21-1 and TRBJ1-5; the table's D call, TRBD1, has no DNA check behind it. TRBV21-1 is marked as a pseudogene. The CDR3 length is 10 residues.